This T cell receptor beta chain is from a study of graft-versus-host responses after intestinal transplantation. Study context: All recipients got anti-thymocyte globulin induction, then tacrolimus and steroids for about 3 years.

Here immunoSEQ multiplex PCR was the method, and the copy in TCRdb shows in-frame clones only, minus some. Among just over 40,000 clones listed, about 95% were seen once. The CDR3 is made up of 18 amino acids. V lost 0 bases, J lost 0 bases, and 8 bases stayed unmatched. Germline CDR1 and CDR2: SGHNT and YYREEE (reference sequence). Comments on this clone: Its antigen is unidentified.

The material sequenced was unstimulated CD8+ T cells sorted from spleen or lymph node cells, taken before transplant. The clonotype comes from a human donor who was the organ donor for an intestinal transplant. This sequence joins TRBV5-4 and TRBJ2-3, with TRBD2 identical over 9 bases. This chain's CDR3 is CASSLALAGAFSTDTQYF. The CDR3 region has the DNA TGTGCCAGCAGCTTGGCATTAGCGGGGGCCTTTAGCACAGATACGCAGTATTTT.